This T cell receptor beta chain was documented in a study of regulatory T cells in long-lasting Graves disease. Arm-PCR of CDR3 regions and iRepertoire HTBI primers were the basis on which TCR beta libraries were built. TCRdb independently ran MiXCR on the multiplex PCR reads; one entry per CDR3 protein. The repertoire includes about 460,000 distinct CDR3 sequences, about 20% of them detected once, and 13% sits in the top ten. Study-level points and caveats: Sampling was limited to peripheral blood rather than thyroid tissue.

Unmatched junction bases numbered 14, after V lost 0 bases and J lost 6 bases. The CDR3 is made up of 18 amino acids. Germline V gene data show CDR1 as MNHEY and CDR2 as SVGAGI. Indicated time point: persistent/refractory GD, antithyroid drugs over 5 years with positive TRAb. From RNA extracted from PBMCs, the TCR library was made. A word on this clonotype: The antigen remains undetermined.

This clonotype was sampled from a female donor with Graves disease. This chain uses TRBV6-5 with TRBJ2-7, with 10 bases lining up with TRBD2. This sample comprised peripheral blood mononuclear cells (PBMCs), obtained when the disease was refractory, from a patient treated with antithyroid drugs. The CDR3 nucleotides read TGTGCCAGCAGTTACTCGAAATTAGCGGGGGGCCACGGGCTCGAGCAGTACTTC. It encodes CASSYSKLAGGHGLEQYF.